Given below is one T cell receptor beta chain in context. The antigen is not known. Trimming stripped 2 bases from V and 4 bases from J, with 11 bases between. Germline CDR1 is SNHLY and CDR2 is FYNNEI. This CDR3 contains 15 residues. These data originate in a study of cytomegalovirus exposure and HLA in healthy donors. General study findings and limits: Later, an analysis found that common viral pathogens appeared to be linked with several of the most significant clusters. Because they were indistinguishable, some V segments, including TRBV6-2 and TRBV6-3, were excluded.

Primers: 60 Vbeta forward and 13 Jbeta reverse. Sequenced by immunoSEQ multiplex PCR; TCRdb stores in-frame clones only, minus some. The data hold some 65,000 clones, with 60% to 80% observed a single time. The chain carries TRBV2 and TRBJ2-2, with a possible D match to TRBD1 (5 bases). Sequencing was performed on PBMCs. This clonotype was sampled from a man aged 25-45 years in good health and CMV-seronegative. The CDR3 region is CASSETGPVTGELFF. The CDR3 DNA reads TGTGCCAGCAGTGAAACAGGACCAGTCACCGGGGAGCTGTTTTTT.